This T cell receptor (beta chain) originates from a study of shared clonotypes between healthy human individuals. Whole-study context: CD4 naive and CD4 memory each took three plates per donor, while CD8 naive took two and CD8 memory one.

V lost 4 bases to trimming and J lost 0 bases; unmatched junction nucleotides: 5. Germline loops: CDR1 SGHDT, CDR2 YYEEEE. The length of the CDR3 is 15 residues. Assay used: immunoSEQ multiplex PCR; TCRdb lists only in-frame clones, some missing. The sample consists of roughly 1,100,000 clones, 75% of them appearing once. Study-wide points: What limited the represented genetic and exposure-history diversity was the small number of donors.

Remarks on this clone: The antigen is unknown.

The chain carries TRBV5-6 and TRBJ2-3; TRBD1 agrees at 7 bases. The receptor was isolated from a man aged 18 to 29 in good health. The sequencing input was memory CD4+ T cells sorted from blood. The subset was: CD45RA-negative fraction. The CDR3 spells CASSVGQLSTDTQYF. The CDR3 DNA sequence: TGTGCCAGCAGCGTGGGACAGCTTAGCACAGATACGCAGTATTTT.